This T cell receptor (beta chain) appears in the sequencing data of a study of T cells expressing NK-cell markers. For the study at large: With respect to HCMV, most of the eight sequenced donors were seropositive, and one was seronegative.

TCRdb re-called the 5' RACE reads; every CDR3 protein appears as one record, without DNA. The specimen's table records around 110,000 distinct CDR3 sequences. The CDR3 is 16 residues long. CDR1 and CDR2 (germline): SGHTA, FQGTGA. The TCR originated in a woman aged 18 to 75 in good health. Sequencing was performed on blood T cells: a sorted CD56 or NKG2C T cell subset, CD4+ or CD8+ T cells, or bulk PBMC T cells (not recorded which). V is TRBV7-3 and J is TRBJ2-1; as DNA is missing, the TRBD2 call by TCRdb cannot be tested. CDR3 amino acids: CASSLTPSGTSDEQFF.